The sequence of this TCR beta chain was determined in a study of high-grade serous ovarian cancer treatment subgroups. On the study more broadly: Samples averaged approximately 13,000 reads and thousands of unique TCR beta rearrangements.

Some clones are missing from TCRdb's copy, which holds only in-frame ones; the method was immunoSEQ multiplex PCR. The sample includes around 4,000 clones, 70% to 75% of them seen just once. Findings and caveats of the study: Repertoire similarity ranged roughly 0.11 to 0.85 between tumors of one patient. Only CDR3 was analyzed; CDR1 and CDR2 were not. Higher neoantigen levels went with greater TCR clonal relatedness.

Tumor samples were obtained before definitive surgery or chemotherapy. Trimming took off 3 bases at V and 3 bases at J, with 14 bases between the two ends. Germline CDR1 SEHNR, CDR2 FQNEAQ (reference sequence). The CDR3 consists of 15 residues. A word on this clone: What it recognizes is unknown.

The sequenced material came from tumor tissue. The chain combines TRBV7-9 with TRBJ1-1, with D perhaps matching TRBD1 (6 bases). The sequence derives from a human donor with high-grade serous ovarian cancer. The CDR3 is CASSFWGAKDTEAFF. CDR3 in DNA: TGTGCCAGCAGCTTTTGGGGGGCGAAAGACACTGAAGCTTTCTTT. Using reference TRBV7-9 and TRBJ1-1 for the parts outside the CDR3, the full variable domain is DTGVSQNPRHKITKRGQNVTFRCDPISEHNRLYWYRQTLGQGPEFLTYFQNEAQLEKSRLLSDRFSAERPKGSFSTLEIQRTEQGDSAMYLCASSFWGAKDTEAFFGQGTRLTVV.